This record looks at one TCR beta chain sequence and its context. The sample originates from a study of Tregs in tolerant kidney transplant recipients. Assay used: immunoSEQ multiplex PCR; TCRdb lists only in-frame clones, some missing. The data show approximately 260,000 clones, with roughly 80% seen just once and around 0.64% held by the top ten. Per germline, CDR1 LNHDA and CDR2 SQIVND (reference sequence). The CDR3 extends over 16 amino acids. The ends were cut back, 7 bases at V and 0 bases at J, with 13 bases in the middle. The V gene is TRBV19, the J gene TRBJ2-6, with D uncertain. This clonotype was obtained from a human donor in good health. Material for sequencing was CD4+ T cells from blood. The CDR3 sequence: CASTPQENSGANVLTF. The DNA of the CDR3 is TGTGCCAGTACCCCCCAGGAGAACTCTGGGGCCAACGTCCTGACTTTC.